Detailed here is one T cell receptor (beta chain). One junction end disagrees with the germline gene, perhaps due to a read error. This specimen belongs to a study of cytomegalovirus exposure and HLA in healthy donors. Primers: 60 Vbeta forward and 13 Jbeta reverse. Clones were read by immunoSEQ multiplex PCR, and TCRdb kept only the in-frame ones, dropping some. The table for this sample gives tens of thousands of clones. The germline V gene has CDR1 KGHSH and CDR2 LQKENI. This CDR3 spans 16 amino acids. The chain is built from TRBV18 and TRBJ2-1, with D unresolved. Sequenced sample: PBMCs. This TCR derives from a young woman in good health and CMV-seronegative. CDR3 protein: CASAPRVESSYNEQFF. CDR3 sequence (DNA): TGTGCCAGCGCACCACGTGTGGAGAGCTCCTACAATGAGCAGTTCTTC.